The next 20 T cell receptor beta chains were all read from a single sample in a study of cytomegalovirus exposure and HLA in healthy donors. Researchers ran the PCR with 60 Vbeta and 13 Jbeta primers. Here immunoSEQ multiplex PCR was the method, and the copy in TCRdb shows in-frame clones only, minus some. The sample holds about 120,000 clones, about 86% seen once. The sample comprised PBMCs. Source of these receptors: a young woman in good health and CMV-seronegative.

The V call is TRBV7-9, the J call TRBJ2-7, with 10 nucleotides matching TRBD2. The CDR3 loop spans 15 amino acids. CDR1 and CDR2 (germline): SEHNR, FQNEAQ (reference sequence). Trimming removed 0 bases from V and 3 bases from J; junction bases left unmatched: 2. The chain's CDR3 is CASSLAEREGYEQYF. The CDR3 DNA sequence: TGTGCCAGCAGCTTAGCGGAGCGGGAGGGCTACGAGCAGTACTTC.

The rearrangement uses TRBV6-1 and TRBJ1-1; D possibly corresponds to TRBD1 (6 bases). Deletions cut 7 bases from V and 4 bases from J, with 16 bases between. The germline V gene encodes CDR1 MNHNS and CDR2 SASEGT. This CDR3 has 14 amino acids. The CDR3 DNA follows: TGTGCCAGCATAACAGGGCACTCGGGCACTGAAGCTTTCTTT. Translating gives CASITGHSGTEAFF.

This clone was observed a single time. This chain uses TRBV11-2 with TRBJ2-5, with 8 positions matching TRBD2. Germline loops: CDR1 SGHAT, CDR2 FQNNGV. The length of the CDR3 is 14 residues. With 7 bases clipped from V and 5 bases from J, the junction kept 9 bases outside the gene matches. CDR3 region: CASTPPGRGETQYF. CDR3 in DNA: TGTGCCAGCACCCCACCCGGGAGGGGGGAGACCCAGTACTTC.

The J gene is TRBJ2-5, the V gene TRBV27; tentative D call: TRBD1 (5 bases). Between the trimmed V and J ends, which lost 2 bases and 7 bases, there was a span of 14 bases. The CDR3 length is 14 residues. The germline CDR1 and CDR2 sequences are MNHEY and SMNVEV (reference sequence). The CDR3 spells CASSLKAGLGTQYF. The CDR3 DNA reads as TGTGCCAGCAGTTTAAAGGCAGGGTTGGGGACCCAGTACTTC.

J is TRBJ1-5 and V is TRBV7-9; TRBD1 matches at 9 bases. CDR3 length: 16 amino acids. Losses at the gene ends were 3 bases for V and 7 bases for J; bases not matched to a gene: 10. CDR1 and CDR2 from the germline V gene are SEHNR and FQNEAQ (reference sequence). The CDR3 bases are TGTGCCAGCAGCTTCGCTTCTGGGACAGGGAGGCAGCCCCAGCATTTT. Its protein product is CASSFASGTGRQPQHF.

This rearrangement joins TRBV5-4 to TRBJ2-1; D remains ambiguous. Germline CDR1 and CDR2: SGHNT and YYREEE (reference sequence). V lost 0 bases to trimming and J lost 12 bases, with 10 bases between them. CDR3 length: 12 residues. CDR3: CASSLELKTQFF. As DNA, the CDR3 is TGTGCCAGCAGCTTGGAGCTCAAAACGCAGTTCTTC.

V is TRBV4-3 and J is TRBJ2-6, with 7 bases aligning to TRBD2. J lost 3 bases, V lost 4 bases, and 9 bases had no gene match. The CDR3 is 17 residues long. Looked up from germline, CDR1 is LGHNA and CDR2 is YSLEER. CDR3 nucleotides: TGCGCCAGCAGCCCTGGGGGAGCGGGAAGTGGGGCCAACGTCCTGACTTTC. It codes for CASSPGGAGSGANVLTF.

V gene TRBV4-3 combines with J gene TRBJ2-2, with 10 bases aligning to TRBD1. The CDR3 is made up of 15 amino acids. In germline, CDR1 is LGHNA, CDR2 YSLEER. Trimming removed 4 bases from V and 5 bases from J; junction bases left unmatched: 4. The CDR3 region has the DNA TGCGCCAGCAGCCTAGACAGGGGGCGGACCGGGGAGCTGTTTTTT. Its protein is CASSLDRGRTGELFF.

This clone was counted once. This sequence joins TRBV7-2 and TRBJ2-5; TRBD2 might be the D (6 bases). V lost 6 bases and J 1 base, leaving 18 bases between the germline ends. Per germline, CDR1 SGHTA and CDR2 FQGNSA. This CDR3 region has 16 residues. The DNA for the CDR3 is TGTGCCAGCAGAGTCGGGGGTAGCGGTTTCCAAGAGACCCAGTACTTC. The encoded protein is CASRVGGSGFQETQYF.

This clone was seen a single time. V is TRBV5-4 and J is TRBJ2-2, with 9 bases lining up with TRBD1. CDR3 length equals 15 residues. The V segment lost 4 bases and the J segment 4 bases; nucleotides outside the gene matches: 5. Germline-derived CDR1 and CDR2 are SGHNT and YYREEE (reference sequence). The CDR3 DNA reads as TGTGCCAGCAGCGTACAGGGGGCGGGCACCGGGGAGCTGTTTTTT. Translated: CASSVQGAGTGELFF.

The chain has TRBV9 and TRBJ1-1; D call uncertain. CDR3 length: 12 amino acids. The germline V gene has CDR1 SGDLS and CDR2 YYNGEE. Trimming pared 4 bases from V and 8 bases from J, leaving 12 bases between. The CDR3 here is CASSPMSLEAFF. The CDR3, as DNA: TGTGCCAGCAGCCCCATGTCCCTAGAAGCTTTCTTT.

The rearrangement uses TRBV19 and TRBJ2-5; a weak D match, TRBD1 (6 bases). The CDR3 is 12 amino acids. V lost 7 bases, J lost 6 bases, and 12 bases lay in between. Per germline, CDR1 LNHDA and CDR2 SQIVND (reference sequence). CDR3 loop: CASMGRGQTQYF. CDR3 in DNA: TGTGCCAGTATGGGCAGGGGACAGACCCAGTACTTC. The entire variable domain, with the rest obtained from reference TRBV19 and TRBJ2-5, is as follows: DGGITQSPKYLFRKEGQNVTLSCEQNLNHDAMYWYRQDPGQGLRLIYYSQIVNDFQKGDIAEGYSVSREKKESFPLTVTSAQKNPTAFYLCASMGRGQTQYFGPGTRLLVL.

This rearrangement joins TRBV6-4 to TRBJ2-6, with 8 bases identical to TRBD1. Germline V gives CDR1 MRHNA, CDR2 SNTAGT. The V and J ends lost 5 bases and 2 bases, in that order; junction bases with no gene match: 5. The CDR3 consists of 16 residues. The CDR3 loop is CASSSPQGAGANVLTF. The CDR3 nucleotides are TGTGCCAGCAGTTCCCCACAGGGGGCTGGGGCCAACGTCCTGACTTTC.

This chain joins TRBV27 and TRBJ2-7; TRBD2 agrees at 7 bases. The V and J ends lost 6 bases and 9 bases, in that order; junction bases with no gene match: 20. Germline-derived CDR1 and CDR2 are MNHEY and SMNVEV (reference sequence). The CDR3 is 16 amino acids. This chain's CDR3 is CASSPPGRGRSPGQYF. The DNA for the CDR3 is TGTGCCAGCAGCCCTCCGGGGCGCGGGAGAAGTCCCGGGCAGTACTTC.

This clone occurred once. The genes are TRBV6-1 and TRBJ1-4; TRBD1 is a possible D gene (6 bases). Trimming pared 6 bases from V and 4 bases from J, leaving 9 bases between. The CDR3 has 13 residues. Per the germline V gene, CDR1 is MNHNS and CDR2 is SASEGT. The DNA of the CDR3 is TGTGCCAGCAGGCGACAGGATAATGAAAAACTGTTTTTT. Protein: CASRRQDNEKLFF.

This chain links TRBV19 with TRBJ2-3; D unclear. This CDR3 spans 12 amino acids. V was shortened by 5 bases and J by 6 bases, with 9 bases between the two germline ends. Germline V gene data show CDR1 as LNHDA and CDR2 as SQIVND (reference sequence). CDR3 DNA: TGTGCCAGTAGTCCTAGTCTCGATACGCAGTATTTT. Encoded protein: CASSPSLDTQYF.

This clone has only a few counts. The chain uses TRBV18 and TRBJ2-7; 8 positions agree with TRBD2. V was pared by 5 bases and J by 6 bases, with 15 bases of the junction left unmatched. Germline V lookup: CDR1 KGHSH, CDR2 LQKENI. CDR3 length: 16 residues. The CDR3 DNA reads TGTGCCAGCTCATTACTTAGCGGGACTTCAGCTGGCGAGCAGTACTTC. It codes for CASSLLSGTSAGEQYF.

The V and J genes are TRBV7-8 and TRBJ1-2; weak D call: TRBD1 (5 bases). Trimming removed 7 bases from V and 2 bases from J, with 14 bases in between. Germline-derived CDR1 and CDR2 are SGHVS and FQNEAQ. This CDR3 comprises 14 residues. This chain's CDR3 is CASTPAGSNYGYTF. The CDR3 bases are TGTGCCAGCACCCCGGCAGGGTCCAACTATGGCTACACCTTC.

The sample holds a few counts of this clone. V and J are TRBV18 and TRBJ1-3, with D maybe TRBD1 (6 bases). The V and J ends lost 2 bases and 0 bases respectively, with 14 bases between them. CDR3 length: 17 residues. The germline gives CDR1 KGHSH, CDR2 LQKENI. The CDR3 reads CASSPEQGYGSGNTIYF. The CDR3 DNA sequence: TGTGCCAGCTCACCAGAGCAGGGGTACGGCTCTGGAAACACCATATATTTT. The full variable domain, in which reference TRBV18 and TRBJ1-3 provide the parts outside the CDR3, is NAGVMQNPRHLVRRRGQEARLRCSPMKGHSHVYWYRQLPEEGLKFMVYLQKENIIDESGMPKERFSAEFPKEGPSILRIQQVVRGDSAAYFCASSPEQGYGSGNTIYFGEGSWLTVV.

This clone was detected only a few times. CDR3 sequence: CASSERDRETQYF. CDR3 bases: TGTGCCAGCAGTGAAAGGGACAGGGAGACCCAGTACTTC. The chain is built from TRBV6-1 and TRBJ2-5, with TRBD1 matching over 8 bases. Per the germline V gene, CDR1 is MNHNS and CDR2 is SASEGT. J gave up 5 bases and V 2 bases, and 1 base lay outside the gene matches. This CDR3 contains 13 residues.